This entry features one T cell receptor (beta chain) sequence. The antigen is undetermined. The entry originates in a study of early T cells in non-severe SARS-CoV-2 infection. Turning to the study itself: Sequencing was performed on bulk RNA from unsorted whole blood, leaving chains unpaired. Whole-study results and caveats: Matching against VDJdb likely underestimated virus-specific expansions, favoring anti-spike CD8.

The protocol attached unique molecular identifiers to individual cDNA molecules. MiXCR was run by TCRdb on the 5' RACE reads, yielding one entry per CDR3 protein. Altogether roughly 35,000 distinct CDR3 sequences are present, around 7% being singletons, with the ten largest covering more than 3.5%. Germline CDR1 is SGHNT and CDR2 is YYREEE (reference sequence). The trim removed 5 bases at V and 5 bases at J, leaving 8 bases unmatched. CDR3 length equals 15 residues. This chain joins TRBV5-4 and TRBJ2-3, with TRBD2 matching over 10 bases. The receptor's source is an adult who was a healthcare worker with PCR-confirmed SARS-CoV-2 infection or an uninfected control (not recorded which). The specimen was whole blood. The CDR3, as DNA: TGTGCCAGCAGTTTAGCGGGAGGAGGCGGAGATACGCAGTATTTT. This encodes CASSLAGGGGDTQYF.